Listed below are T cell receptor beta chains from one sample, sequenced in a study of CD4 and CD8 cells across lung adenocarcinoma regions. TCRdb called the PCR reads again in MiXCR, with one record for every CDR3 protein. The profile covers roughly 10,000 distinct CDR3 sequences, with roughly 53% appearing a single time and around 21% taken by the ten largest. The sequenced sample consisted of CD4+ T cells from the center of a lung tumor. The source of these receptors is a male donor with lung adenocarcinoma. The CD4 and CD8 labels of this study may be unreliable. CDR3s include the opening cysteine and the closing phenylalanine or tryptophan. The D gene is left open where the match is weak. Clone sizes are given selectively: once, few, many, or a class where the clone is expanded.

CDR3nt	CDR3aa	j_gene	abundance	d_gene	v_gene
TGTGCCAGCAGCTTAGCGGGAGGGCTAGATGAGCAGTTCTTC	CASSLAGGLDEQFF	TRBJ2-1	.	TRBD2	TRBV11-3
TGTGCCAGCAGTGTCACAGGGACTAGCGGGAGTTACGAGCAGTACTTC	CASSVTGTSGSYEQYF	TRBJ2-7	medium-sized	TRBD2	TRBV6-1
TGTGCCAGCAGCGCCGGGACTAGCGGGACCTTGGGTGAGCAGTTCTTC	CASSAGTSGTLGEQFF	TRBJ2-1	.	TRBD2	TRBV7-2
TGTGCCAGCAGTCTCAGGGATTCCCCAGATACGCAGTACTTC	CASSLRDSPDTQYF	TRBJ2-7	once	.	TRBV6-1
TGTGCCAGCAGTCGGATGAGTTCGGACGGCTACACCTTC	CASSRMSSDGYTF	TRBJ1-2	.	.	TRBV6-1
TGTGCCAGCAGGCAACAGGGGGCTGGGGCCAACGTCCTGACTTTC	CASRQQGAGANVLTF	TRBJ2-6	.	TRBD1	TRBV12-3/TRBV12-4
TGTGCCAGCAGTCCCCGGGACAGTTTTAATGAGCAGTTCTTC	CASSPRDSFNEQFF	TRBJ2-1	large	TRBD1	TRBV27
TGTGCCAGCAGACCACTAGCGGTCTCCTACAATGAGCAGTTCTTC	CASRPLAVSYNEQFF	TRBJ2-1	many	TRBD2	TRBV27
TGTGCCAGCAGAGACCAGAAAGAGACCCAGTACTTC	CASRDQKETQYF	TRBJ2-5	once	.	TRBV6-1
TGTGCCAGCAGTTTATCGGGGTTCGGGGGGAATGAGCAGTTCTTC	CASSLSGFGGNEQFF	TRBJ2-1	.	TRBD2	TRBV27
TGTGCCAGCAGTGCCGCCGGGACGGCTAGACCGAACACTGAAGCTTTCTTT	CASSAAGTARPNTEAFF	TRBJ1-1	many	.	TRBV6-2/TRBV6-3
TGTGCCAGCAAGCAGGGCTCTGGAAACACCATATATTTT	CASKQGSGNTIYF	TRBJ1-3	medium-sized	.	TRBV6-5
TGTGCCAGCAGGACTAACAATGAGCAGTTCTTC	CASRTNNEQFF	TRBJ2-1	medium-sized	.	TRBV6-2/TRBV6-3
TGTGCGGGCATCGTAGGGGGTGAGCAAGACATTCAGTACTTC	CAGIVGGEQDIQYF	TRBJ2-4	.	.	TRBV7-2
TGTGCCAGCAATCTACAGGGAAGGTCCACCGGGGAGCTGTTTTTT	CASNLQGRSTGELFF	TRBJ2-2	.	.	TRBV6-1
TGTGCCAGCATTTTAGCGAGCGGGGAGAGGGAGCAGTACTTC	CASILASGEREQYF	TRBJ2-7	.	TRBD2	TRBV6-5
TGCGCCAGCAGTGAGTCGTACTGGCAGTCCTACAATGAGCAGTTCTTC	CASSESYWQSYNEQFF	TRBJ2-1	few	.	TRBV10-1
TGTGCCAGCAGCTTAGGGTTTGGATGGAGCCTCACCTCCTATAATTCACCCCTCCACTTT	CASSLGFGWSLTSYNSPLHF	TRBJ1-6	.	.	TRBV11-3
TGTGCCAGCAGTAGGACAGGGGACACAGGGGCGCTGTTTTTT	CASSRTGDTGALFF	TRBJ2-2	.	TRBD1	TRBV6-1
TGTGCCAGCACCCGGGGCTCGGGGCTCTGCACCACAAATACGCAGTATTTT	CASTRGSGLCTTNTQYF	TRBJ2-3	.	.	TRBV6-1
TGTGCCAGCAGCCCTGAATACTCTGGAAACACCATATATTTT	CASSPEYSGNTIYF	TRBJ1-3	.	.	TRBV6-2/TRBV6-3
TGTGCCAGGGGCTTAGGGGGCCGTGACACAGAGACGCAGTACTTC	CARGLGGRDTETQYF	TRBJ2-7	.	TRBD1	TRBV7-6
TGTGCCAGCAGTGGAGGTGGCACACCTTTTAGCAATCAGCCCCAGCATTTT	CASSGGGTPFSNQPQHF	TRBJ1-5	medium-sized	.	TRBV6-1
TGTGCCAGCAGCCCCCCCGGTGTACGAGAGACCCAGTACTTC	CASSPPGVRETQYF	TRBJ2-5	medium-sized	.	TRBV7-6